Many counts were recorded for the clone carrying this T cell receptor beta chain. Antigen: not known. Study-wide results and caveats: Tumor-infiltrating Treg TCR alpha and beta sequences overlapped most with tumor naive CD4+ T cells, then blood naive. The larger-cohort validation was restricted to a single TCR beta V-J rearrangement rather than whole repertoires.

Cells sorted as Tregs were CD4+, CD25+ and CD127-/low. Germline CDR1 is MNHEY and CDR2 is SVGEGT. Trimming at V came to 8 bases and at J to 2 bases, leaving 9 bases not matched to a gene. This CDR3 spans 15 amino acids. A single record per CDR3 protein comes from TCRdb applying MiXCR to the 5' RACE reads. The data hold about 40,000 distinct CDR3 sequences, with about a fifth observed a single time. The chain recombines TRBV6-2 or TRBV6-3 with TRBJ2-1, with 7 bases aligning to TRBD2. Specimen: Tregs sorted from a lymph node. This TCR came from a female donor with breast cancer. CDR3 in amino acids: CASGVRTSPYNEQFF. In DNA, the CDR3 is TGTGCCAGCGGCGTACGGACTAGTCCCTACAATGAGCAGTTCTTC.